The source of this TCR beta chain is a study of shared clonotypes between healthy human individuals. The germline V and J ends were trimmed by 3 bases and 6 bases, with 11 bases remaining between them. CDR3 length equals 14 residues. Germline V gene lookup returns CDR1 MDHEN and CDR2 SYDVKM. Measured with immunoSEQ multiplex PCR; TCRdb has only the in-frame clones, and not every one. The sample shows about 2.4 million clones, approximately 92% of them seen only once. The specimen was naive CD4+ T cells sorted from blood. As for subset: CD45RA+ positively selected. The receptor was derived from a man younger than 30 in good health. The chain carries TRBV28 and TRBJ2-2, with D possibly TRBD2 on 5 matching bases. The CDR3 loop reads CASSLRRAAGELFF. The CDR3 nucleotides read TGTGCCAGCAGTTTGCGCCGAGCGGCCGGGGAGCTGTTTTTT.